This T cell receptor (beta chain) derives from a study of shared clonotypes between healthy human individuals. Study-wide points: About 5% of naive CD4 clonotypes were shared across a handful of donors. On the whole, naive subsets had larger estimated richness than memory subsets had.

This clone was seen just once. Antigen: not known. The CDR3 runs to 16 residues. Per the germline V gene, CDR1 is SGHTA and CDR2 is FQGNSA. The V and J ends lost 5 bases and 6 bases, in that order; junction bases with no gene match: 13. The test was conducted at deep level. Replicate sorted-subset PCRs were loaded with about 0.2 ug DNA, about 31,000 T cell genomes. Method: immunoSEQ multiplex PCR; TCRdb's copy keeps in-frame clones and lacks some. The profile shows a few million clones, approximately 92% of them singletons. The gene calls are TRBV7-2 and TRBJ2-3; 8 bases are a match to TRBD2. This TCR was sampled from a man younger than 30 in good health. The sequenced sample consisted of naive CD4+ T cells sorted from blood. Subset meaning: CD45RA+ positively selected. CDR3 protein: CASSPGWGGRMDTQYF. The DNA of the CDR3 is TGTGCCAGCAGCCCAGGATGGGGCGGGAGGATGGATACGCAGTATTTT.